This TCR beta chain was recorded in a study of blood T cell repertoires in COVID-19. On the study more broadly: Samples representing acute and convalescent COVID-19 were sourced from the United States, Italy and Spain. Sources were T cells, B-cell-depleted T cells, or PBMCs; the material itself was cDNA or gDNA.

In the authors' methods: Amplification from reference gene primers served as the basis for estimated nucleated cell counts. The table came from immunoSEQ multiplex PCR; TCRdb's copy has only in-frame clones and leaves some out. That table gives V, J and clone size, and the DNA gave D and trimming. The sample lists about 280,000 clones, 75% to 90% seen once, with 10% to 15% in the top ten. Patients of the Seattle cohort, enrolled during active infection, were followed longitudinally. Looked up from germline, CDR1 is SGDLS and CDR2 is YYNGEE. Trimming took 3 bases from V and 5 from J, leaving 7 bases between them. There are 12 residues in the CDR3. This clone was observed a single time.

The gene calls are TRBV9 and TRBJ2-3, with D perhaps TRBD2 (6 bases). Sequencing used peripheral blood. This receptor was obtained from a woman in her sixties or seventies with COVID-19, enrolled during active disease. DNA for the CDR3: TGTGCCAGCAGCGGGGGAGGAGATACGCAGTATTTT. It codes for CASSGGGDTQYF.